Sequencing of this T cell receptor beta chain was carried out in a study of T-cell memory formation after mild COVID-19. This CDR3 has 15 amino acids. The germline CDR1 and CDR2 sequences are MNHEY and SVGEGT. Study-level findings and limits: Cross-reactive memory appears to have joined, as suggested by some responding clones showing up in pre-infection memory. Day 37-peaking second-wave clones had unconfirmed SARS-CoV-2 specificity.

This clonotype has more than one count but fewer than ten. Its target is not known. An end of the junction differs from the germline gene, which may be a read error. UMIs and sample barcodes were carried by the TCR alpha and TCR beta cDNA libraries that 5'RACE produced using constant-segment primers. TCRdb redid the calling of the 5' RACE reads with MiXCR, one entry per CDR3 protein. The sample lists some 320,000 distinct CDR3 sequences; roughly an eighth were seen once. The material sequenced was PBMCs or a T cell subset sorted from them (not recorded which). The clonotype originates from a man younger than 30 who had mild COVID-19 (a few samples of this study predate the infection). Cell type and time point are not known. This rearrangement joins TRBV6-2 or TRBV6-3 to TRBJ2-1; no clear D gene. The CDR3 is CASSYLSARYYNEQF. The CDR3 DNA reads TGTGCCAGCAGTTACCTTTCGGCCCGCTACTACAATGAGCAGTTC.